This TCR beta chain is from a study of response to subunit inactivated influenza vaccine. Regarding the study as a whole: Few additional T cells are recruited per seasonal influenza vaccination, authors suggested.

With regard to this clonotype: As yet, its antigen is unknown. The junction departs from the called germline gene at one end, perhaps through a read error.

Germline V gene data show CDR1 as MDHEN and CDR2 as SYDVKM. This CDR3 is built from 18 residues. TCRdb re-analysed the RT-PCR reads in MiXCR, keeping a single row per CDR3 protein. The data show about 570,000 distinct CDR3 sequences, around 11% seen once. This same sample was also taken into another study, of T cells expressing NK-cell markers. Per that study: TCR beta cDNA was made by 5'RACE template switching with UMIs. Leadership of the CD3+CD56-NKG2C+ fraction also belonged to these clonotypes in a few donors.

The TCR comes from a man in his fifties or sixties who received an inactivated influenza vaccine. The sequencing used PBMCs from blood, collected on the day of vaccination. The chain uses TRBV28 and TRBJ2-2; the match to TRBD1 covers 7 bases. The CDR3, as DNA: TGTGCCAGCAGCTCCACCCGAGGCGCACAGGGGAACATCGGGGAGCTGTTTTTT. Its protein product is CASSSTRGAQGNIGELFF.